A selection of T cell receptor beta chains follows, all from one sample in a study of shared clonotypes between healthy human individuals. Sequenced by immunoSEQ multiplex PCR; TCRdb stores in-frame clones only, minus some. The sample lists about 2 million clones, roughly 94% seen once, with 1% to 1.3% in the top ten. The sequencing input was naive CD8+ T cells sorted from blood. These receptors were taken from a man aged 18 to 30 in good health. The CDR3 runs from the conserved cysteine through the conserved F or W. The D gene is left open where the match is weak. Expanded clones get a size class; other rows say once, few or many, or leave the size out.

clone_size: .; v_call: TRBV7-9; d_call: TRBD2; j_call: TRBJ2-1; cdr3_aa: CASRQSGSDKHEQFF; cdr3_nt: TGTGCCAGCAGGCAGAGCGGGAGTGATAAGCATGAGCAGTTCTTC
clone_size: .; v_call: TRBV6-5; d_call: .; j_call: TRBJ2-7; cdr3_aa: CASSYSPGGSYEQYF; cdr3_nt: TGTGCCAGCAGTTACTCGCCGGGCGGCTCCTACGAGCAGTACTTC
clone_size: .; v_call: TRBV27; d_call: .; j_call: TRBJ2-5; cdr3_aa: CASMTSGGEKTQYF; cdr3_nt: TGTGCCAGCATGACATCTGGGGGAGAAAAGACCCAGTACTTC
clone_size: once; v_call: TRBV6-6; d_call: .; j_call: TRBJ1-5; cdr3_aa: CASSLQGPLAEDTQHF; cdr3_nt: TGTGCCAGCAGTCTACAGGGCCCCTTGGCGGAAGATACCCAGCATTTT
clone_size: .; v_call: TRBV11-1; d_call: .; j_call: TRBJ2-3; cdr3_aa: CASSFDGFTDTQYF; cdr3_nt: TGTGCCAGCAGCTTTGACGGGTTCACAGATACGCAGTATTTT
clone_size: .; v_call: TRBV4-1; d_call: .; j_call: TRBJ2-3; cdr3_aa: CASSQVDATDTQYF; cdr3_nt: TGCGCCAGCAGCCAAGTAGACGCAACAGATACGCAGTATTTT
clone_size: .; v_call: TRBV6-5; d_call: TRBD1; j_call: TRBJ2-1; cdr3_aa: CASSSLTGAYNEQFF; cdr3_nt: TGTGCCAGCAGTTCCCTGACAGGGGCATACAATGAGCAGTTCTTC
clone_size: .; v_call: TRBV14; d_call: .; j_call: TRBJ2-7; cdr3_aa: CASSQFDGSSYEQYF; cdr3_nt: TGTGCCAGCAGCCAATTCGACGGGAGCTCCTACGAGCAGTACTTC
clone_size: .; v_call: TRBV5-4; d_call: TRBD1; j_call: TRBJ2-7; cdr3_aa: CASSLDRTYEQYF; cdr3_nt: TGTGCCAGCAGCCTGGACAGGACCTACGAGCAGTACTTC
clone_size: .; v_call: TRBV10-2; d_call: .; j_call: TRBJ2-5; cdr3_aa: CASSETEETQYF; cdr3_nt: TGCGCCAGCAGTGAGACAGAAGAGACCCAGTACTTC
clone_size: .; v_call: TRBV2; d_call: TRBD2; j_call: TRBJ2-2; cdr3_aa: CASTPGASGTSGIFNTGELFF; cdr3_nt: TGTGCCAGCACTCCGGGGGCGAGTGGGACTAGCGGGATCTTTAATACCGGGGAGCTGTTTTTT